The rows below give T cell receptor beta chains drawn from one sample of a study of preoperative IRX-2 immunotherapy in early breast cancer. Measured with immunoSEQ multiplex PCR; TCRdb has only the in-frame clones, and not every one. The sample carries about 23,000 clones, 75% to 90% recorded once. The source was tumor tissue, collected after IRX-2 immunotherapy. Receptor source: a human donor with breast cancer. CDR3s include the opening cysteine and the closing phenylalanine or tryptophan. The D gene is left open where the match is weak. Clone size is not always given. Where it is, it says once, few, many or a class for expanded clones.

j_call clone_size v_call cdr3_length d_call cdr3_aa cdr3_nt
TRBJ2-1 once TRBV28 17 TRBD2 CASSLPMTSGSNNEQFF TGTGCCAGCAGTTTACCGATGACTAGCGGGAGTAACAATGAGCAGTTCTTC
TRBJ1-6 . TRBV11-2 15 . CASSLVGRGSSPLHF TGTGCCAGCAGCTTAGTGGGACGGGGTTCTTCACCCCTCCACTTT
TRBJ2-3 . TRBV28 12 . CASSTRDITQYF TGTGCCAGCAGCACCCGGGACATCACGCAGTATTTT
TRBJ2-7 once TRBV11-2 12 . CASSLGSYEQYF TGTGCCAGCAGCTTAGGGTCCTACGAGCAGTACTTC
TRBJ1-5 . TRBV5-6 15 TRBD1 CASSRDRDPGQPQHF TGTGCCAGCAGCCGAGACAGGGATCCGGGTCAGCCCCAGCATTTT
TRBJ2-7 . TRBV4-1 14 . CASSQDHGSYEQYF TGCGCCAGCAGCCAAGATCACGGATCCTACGAGCAGTACTTC
TRBJ2-7 . TRBV7-9 19 . CASSQPGQGERGSSYEQYF TGTGCCAGCAGCCAGCCGGGACAGGGAGAGCGGGGGAGCTCCTACGAGCAGTACTTC
TRBJ2-1 . TRBV28 16 TRBD2 CASSPSGTSGRGEQFF TGTGCCAGCAGTCCGAGCGGGACTAGCGGGAGAGGTGAGCAGTTCTTC
TRBJ2-5 once TRBV6-5 16 . CASSYSSGLIRETQYF TGTGCCAGCAGTTACTCGTCGGGGTTGATAAGGGAGACCCAGTACTTC
TRBJ1-2 . TRBV6-5 14 . CASTYRGGGSGYTF TGTGCCAGCACTTACCGGGGAGGAGGTTCTGGCTACACCTTC
TRBJ1-1 . TRBV28 16 TRBD1 CASSRTGGAGRTEAFF TGTGCCAGCAGCCGGACAGGGGGCGCAGGAAGGACTGAAGCTTTCTTT
TRBJ2-3 . TRBV2 14 TRBD2 CASSERSGGDTQYF TGTGCCAGCAGTGAACGTAGCGGGGGTGATACGCAGTATTTT
TRBJ1-2 . TRBV6-6 14 . CASSYMGETNGYTF TGTGCCAGCAGTTACATGGGGGAAACTAATGGCTACACCTTC
TRBJ1-3 . TRBV19 15 . CASTTSELSGNTIYF TGTGCCAGTACCACCTCTGAGCTCTCTGGAAACACCATATATTTT
TRBJ1-4 . TRBV28 14 . CASNPDGRRGKLFF TGTGCCAGCAATCCCGACGGGCGCCGTGGAAAACTGTTTTTT
TRBJ2-4 . TRBV28 17 TRBD1 CASSIMAGGRAKNIQYF TGTGCCAGCAGTATTATGGCAGGGGGCAGGGCCAAAAACATTCAGTACTTC
TRBJ1-2 . TRBV5-5 13 . CASSLNSNYGYTF TGTGCCAGCAGCTTGAACAGTAACTATGGCTACACCTTC
TRBJ1-5 once TRBV7-9 15 . CASSLGGVSNQPQHF TGTGCCAGCAGCTTAGGAGGGGTTAGCAATCAGCCCCAGCATTTT
TRBJ2-7 once TRBV5-6 16 TRBD2 CASSLDGTSGSYEQYF TGTGCCAGCAGCTTGGACGGGACTAGCGGTTCTTACGAGCAGTACTTC
TRBJ1-2 . TRBV2 12 . CASSSQNYGYTF TGTGCCAGCAGTTCACAGAACTATGGCTACACCTTC
TRBJ1-1 . TRBV28 15 TRBD1 CASSLAGGLNTEAFF TGTGCCAGCAGTCTGGCAGGGGGCTTGAACACTGAAGCTTTCTTT
TRBJ2-7 . TRBV7-9 15 TRBD2 CASSSRTSGTYEQYF TGTGCCAGCAGCTCCCGGACTAGCGGAACCTACGAGCAGTACTTC
TRBJ2-2 . TRBV7-2 14 TRBD2 CASSFGRGVGELFF TGTGCCAGCAGTTTCGGACGGGGGGTCGGGGAGCTGTTTTTT
TRBJ2-2 . TRBV7-9 19 TRBD2 CASSLAQVSGAMNTGELFF TGTGCCAGCAGCTTAGCGCAGGTTAGCGGGGCCATGAACACCGGGGAGCTGTTTTTT
TRBJ2-7 . TRBV2 13 . CASSGVTSYEQYF TGTGCCAGCAGTGGGGTTACGTCCTACGAGCAGTACTTC
TRBJ2-1 . TRBV11-2 13 . CASSSEVYNEQFF TGTGCCAGCAGCTCCGAGGTTTACAATGAGCAGTTCTTC
TRBJ2-1 . TRBV11-2 16 . CASSLQPGGTYNEQFF TGTGCCAGCAGCTTACAGCCCGGCGGGACTTACAATGAGCAGTTCTTC